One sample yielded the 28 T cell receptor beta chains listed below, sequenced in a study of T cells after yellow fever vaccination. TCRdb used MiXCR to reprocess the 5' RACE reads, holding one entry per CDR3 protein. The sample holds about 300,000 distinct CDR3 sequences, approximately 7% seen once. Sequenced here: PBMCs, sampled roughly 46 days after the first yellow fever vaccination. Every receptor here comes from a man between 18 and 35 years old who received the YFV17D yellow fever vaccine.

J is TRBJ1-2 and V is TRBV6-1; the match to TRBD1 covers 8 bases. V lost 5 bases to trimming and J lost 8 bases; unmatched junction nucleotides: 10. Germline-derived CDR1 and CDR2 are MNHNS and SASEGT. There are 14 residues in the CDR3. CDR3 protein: CASSKGSGGWGYTF. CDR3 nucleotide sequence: TGTGCCAGCAGTAAAGGATCAGGGGGCTGGGGCTACACCTTC.

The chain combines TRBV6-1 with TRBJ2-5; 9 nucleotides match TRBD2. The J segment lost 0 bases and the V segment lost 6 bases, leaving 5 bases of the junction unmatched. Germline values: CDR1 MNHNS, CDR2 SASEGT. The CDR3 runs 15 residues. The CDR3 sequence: CASRRSGGYQETQYF. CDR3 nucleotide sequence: TGTGCCAGCAGGAGAAGCGGGGGGTACCAAGAGACCCAGTACTTC.

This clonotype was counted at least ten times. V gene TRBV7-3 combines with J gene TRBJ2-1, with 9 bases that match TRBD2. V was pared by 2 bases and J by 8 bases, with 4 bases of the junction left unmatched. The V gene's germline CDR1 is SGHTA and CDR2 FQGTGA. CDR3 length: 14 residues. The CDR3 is CASSLAGGLYEQFF. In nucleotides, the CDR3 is TGTGCCAGCAGCTTAGCGGGGGGGCTCTATGAGCAGTTCTTC.

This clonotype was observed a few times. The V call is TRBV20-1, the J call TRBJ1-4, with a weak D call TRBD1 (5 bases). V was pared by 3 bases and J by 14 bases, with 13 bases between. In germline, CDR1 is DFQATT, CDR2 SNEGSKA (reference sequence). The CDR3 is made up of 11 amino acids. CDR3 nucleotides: TGCAGTGCTAGGGGACCCACATCGCTGTTTTTT. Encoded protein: CSARGPTSLFF.

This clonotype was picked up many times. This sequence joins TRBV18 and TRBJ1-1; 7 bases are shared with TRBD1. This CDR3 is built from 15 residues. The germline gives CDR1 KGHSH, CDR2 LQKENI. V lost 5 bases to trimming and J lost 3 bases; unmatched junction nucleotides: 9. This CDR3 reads CASSLHRGRDTEAFF. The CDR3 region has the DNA TGTGCCAGCTCATTACACAGGGGACGAGACACTGAAGCTTTCTTT.

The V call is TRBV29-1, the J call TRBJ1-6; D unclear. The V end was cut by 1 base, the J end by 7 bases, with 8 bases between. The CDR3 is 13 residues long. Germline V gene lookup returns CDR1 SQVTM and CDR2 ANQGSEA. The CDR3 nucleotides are TGCAGCGTTGAAGTCCGATCCAATTCACCCCTCCACTTT. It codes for CSVEVRSNSPLHF.

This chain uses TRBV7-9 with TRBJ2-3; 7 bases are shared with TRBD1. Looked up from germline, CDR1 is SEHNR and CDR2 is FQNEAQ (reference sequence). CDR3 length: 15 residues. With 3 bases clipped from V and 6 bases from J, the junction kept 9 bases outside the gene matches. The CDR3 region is CASSLPGGISDTQYF. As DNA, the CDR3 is TGTGCCAGCAGCTTGCCAGGGGGAATTTCGGATACGCAGTATTTT.

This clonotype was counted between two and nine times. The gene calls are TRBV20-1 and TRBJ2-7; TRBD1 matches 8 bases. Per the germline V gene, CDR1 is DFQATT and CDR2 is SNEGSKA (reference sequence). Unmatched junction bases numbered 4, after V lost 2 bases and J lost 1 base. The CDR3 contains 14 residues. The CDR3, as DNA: TGCAGTGCTAGAAGGACAGGGCCTTCCTACGAGCAGTACGTC. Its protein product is CSARRTGPSYEQYV.

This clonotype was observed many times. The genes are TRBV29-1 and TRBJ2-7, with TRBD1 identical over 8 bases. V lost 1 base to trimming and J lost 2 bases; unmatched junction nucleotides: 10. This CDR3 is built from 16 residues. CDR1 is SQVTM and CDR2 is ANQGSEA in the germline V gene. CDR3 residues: CSVEVPRTGSPYEQYF. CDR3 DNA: TGCAGCGTTGAAGTTCCCCGGACAGGGAGCCCCTACGAGCAGTACTTC.

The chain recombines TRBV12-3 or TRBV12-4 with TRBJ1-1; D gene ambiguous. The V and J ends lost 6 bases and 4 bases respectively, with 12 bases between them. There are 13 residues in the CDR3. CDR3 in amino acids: CASRIASGTEAFF. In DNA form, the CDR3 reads TGTGCCAGCAGGATCGCCTCTGGCACTGAAGCTTTCTTT.

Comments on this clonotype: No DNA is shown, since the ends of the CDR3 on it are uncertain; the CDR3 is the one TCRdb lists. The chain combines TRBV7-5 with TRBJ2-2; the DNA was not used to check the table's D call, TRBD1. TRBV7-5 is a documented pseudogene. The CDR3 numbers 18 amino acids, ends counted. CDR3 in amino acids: CISVSAVSGSPITGELFF.

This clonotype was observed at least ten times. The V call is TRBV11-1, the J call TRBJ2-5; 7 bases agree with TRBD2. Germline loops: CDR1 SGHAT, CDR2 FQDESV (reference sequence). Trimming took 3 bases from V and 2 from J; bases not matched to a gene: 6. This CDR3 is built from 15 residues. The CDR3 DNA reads TGTGCCAGCAGCTTTCAGTTCGGGAGGCAAGAGACCCAGTACTTC. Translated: CASSFQFGRQETQYF.

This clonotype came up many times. The chain's CDR3 is CASSWSGGTNSPLHF. The CDR3 DNA is TGTGCCAGCAGCTGGAGTGGGGGGACAAATTCACCCCTCCACTTT. The chain has TRBV7-9 and TRBJ1-6; TRBD1 is a possible D gene (6 bases). CDR1 is SEHNR, CDR2 FQNEAQ, per germline (reference sequence). V lost 4 bases to trimming and J lost 7 bases, with 14 bases between them. This CDR3 is 15 amino acids long.

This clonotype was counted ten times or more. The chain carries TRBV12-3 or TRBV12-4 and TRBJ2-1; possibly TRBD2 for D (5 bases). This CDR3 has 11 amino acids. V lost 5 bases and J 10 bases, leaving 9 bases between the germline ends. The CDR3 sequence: CASSGEREQFF. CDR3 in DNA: TGTGCCAGCAGTGGGGAGAGGGAGCAGTTCTTC.

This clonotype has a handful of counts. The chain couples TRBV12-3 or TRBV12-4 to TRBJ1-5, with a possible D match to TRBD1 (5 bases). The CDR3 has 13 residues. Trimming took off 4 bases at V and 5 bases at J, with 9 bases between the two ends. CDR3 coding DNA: TGTGCCAGCAGTTCAGGGTTTTATCAGCCCCAGCATTTT. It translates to CASSSGFYQPQHF.

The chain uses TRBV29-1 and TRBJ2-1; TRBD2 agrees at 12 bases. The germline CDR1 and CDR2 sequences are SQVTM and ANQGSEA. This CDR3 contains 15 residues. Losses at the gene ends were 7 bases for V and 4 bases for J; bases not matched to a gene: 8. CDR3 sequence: CSAEGLAGRYNEQFF. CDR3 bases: TGCAGCGCAGAAGGACTAGCGGGGAGGTACAATGAGCAGTTCTTC.

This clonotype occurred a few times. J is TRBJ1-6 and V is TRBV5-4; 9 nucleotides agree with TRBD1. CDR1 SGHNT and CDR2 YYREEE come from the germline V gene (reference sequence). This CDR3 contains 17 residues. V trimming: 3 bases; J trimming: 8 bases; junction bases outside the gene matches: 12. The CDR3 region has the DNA TGTGCCAGCAGCTACGAACAAGACAGGGGGTATCATTCACCCCTCCACTTT. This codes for CASSYEQDRGYHSPLHF.

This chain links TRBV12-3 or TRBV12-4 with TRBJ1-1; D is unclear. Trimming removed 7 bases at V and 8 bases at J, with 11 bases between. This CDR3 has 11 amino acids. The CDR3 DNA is TGTGCCAGCACCCCCCTGGGCGAAGCTTTCTTT. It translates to CASTPLGEAFF.

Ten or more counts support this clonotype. CDR3 nucleotides: TGTGCCAGCAGTTTACAAGCGCGGGGCCCGGAGGGCTACACCTTC. It yields the protein CASSLQARGPEGYTF. The chain links TRBV27 to TRBJ1-2, with a tentative D call TRBD1 (5 bases). The ends were cut back, 2 bases at V and 8 bases at J, with 18 bases in the middle. The germline gives CDR1 MNHEY, CDR2 SMNVEV (reference sequence). The CDR3 is 15 residues long.

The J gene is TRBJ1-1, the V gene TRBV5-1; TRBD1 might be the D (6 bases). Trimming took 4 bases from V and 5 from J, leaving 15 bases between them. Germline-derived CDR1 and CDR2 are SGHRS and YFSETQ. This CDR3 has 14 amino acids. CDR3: CASSLVPDRTEAFF. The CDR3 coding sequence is TGCGCCAGCAGCCTTGTACCTGACAGGACTGAAGCTTTCTTT.

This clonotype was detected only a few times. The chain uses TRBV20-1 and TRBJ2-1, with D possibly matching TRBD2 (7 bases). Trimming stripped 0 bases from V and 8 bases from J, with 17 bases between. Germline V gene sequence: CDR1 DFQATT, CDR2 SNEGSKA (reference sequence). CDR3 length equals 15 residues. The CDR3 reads CSARDPDRGGYEQFF. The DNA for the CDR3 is TGCAGTGCTAGAGATCCGGACCGCGGGGGCTATGAGCAGTTCTTC.

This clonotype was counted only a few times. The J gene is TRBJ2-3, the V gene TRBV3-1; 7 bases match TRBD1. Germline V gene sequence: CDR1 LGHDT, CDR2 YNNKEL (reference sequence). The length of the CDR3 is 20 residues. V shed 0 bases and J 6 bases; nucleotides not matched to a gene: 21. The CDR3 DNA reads TGTGCCAGCAGCCAAGAGTACAGGGGCGGACTGAGCGAACCCGGGGATACGCAGTATTTT. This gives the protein CASSQEYRGGLSEPGDTQYF.

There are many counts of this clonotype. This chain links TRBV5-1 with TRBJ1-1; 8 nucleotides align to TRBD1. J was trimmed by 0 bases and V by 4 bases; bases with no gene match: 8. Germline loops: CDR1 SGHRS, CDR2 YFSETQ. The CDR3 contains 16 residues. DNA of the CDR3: TGCGCCAGCAGCGACGGGACAGGTCTCATGAACACTGAAGCTTTCTTT. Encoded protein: CASSDGTGLMNTEAFF.

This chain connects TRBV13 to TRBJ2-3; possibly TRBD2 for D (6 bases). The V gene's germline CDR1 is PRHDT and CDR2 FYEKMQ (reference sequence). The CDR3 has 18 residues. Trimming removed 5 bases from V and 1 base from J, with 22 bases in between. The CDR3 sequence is CASSPVARGGWGTDTQYF. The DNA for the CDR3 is TGTGCCAGCAGCCCGGTGGCGCGGGGAGGCTGGGGCACAGATACGCAGTATTTT.

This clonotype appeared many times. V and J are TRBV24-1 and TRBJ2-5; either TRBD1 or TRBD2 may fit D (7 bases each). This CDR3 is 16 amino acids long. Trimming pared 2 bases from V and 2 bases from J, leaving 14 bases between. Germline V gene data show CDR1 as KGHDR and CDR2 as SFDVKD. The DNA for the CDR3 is TGTGCCACCAGTGATTCGGTCAGGGGGGGTCAAGAGACCCAGTACTTC. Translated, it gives CATSDSVRGGQETQYF.

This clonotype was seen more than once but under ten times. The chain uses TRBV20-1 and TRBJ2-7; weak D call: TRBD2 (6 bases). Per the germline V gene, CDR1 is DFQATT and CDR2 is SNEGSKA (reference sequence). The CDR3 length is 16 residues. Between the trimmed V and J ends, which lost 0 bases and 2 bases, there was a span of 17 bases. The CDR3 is CSARDRVGGIAYEQYF. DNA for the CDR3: TGCAGTGCTAGAGACCGGGTGGGCGGGATAGCCTACGAGCAGTACTTC.

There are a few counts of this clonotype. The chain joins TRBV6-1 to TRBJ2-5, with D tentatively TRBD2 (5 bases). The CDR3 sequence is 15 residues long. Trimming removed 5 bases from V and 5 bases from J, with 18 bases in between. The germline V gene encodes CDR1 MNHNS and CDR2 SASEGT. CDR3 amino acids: CASSLAGGLKETQYF. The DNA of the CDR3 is TGTGCCAGCAGTCTAGCCGGCGGTCTGAAGGAGACCCAGTACTTC.

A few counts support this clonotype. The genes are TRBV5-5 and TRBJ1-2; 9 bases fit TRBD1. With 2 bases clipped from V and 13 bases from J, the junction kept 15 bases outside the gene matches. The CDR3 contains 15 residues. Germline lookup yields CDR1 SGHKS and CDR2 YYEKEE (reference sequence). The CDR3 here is CASSFSSRGQGLSTF. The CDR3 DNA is TGTGCCAGCAGCTTCTCGAGCCGGGGACAGGGCTTAAGCACCTTC. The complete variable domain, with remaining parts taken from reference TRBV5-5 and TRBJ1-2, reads DAGVTQSPTHLIKTRGQQVTLRCSPISGHKSVSWYQQVLGQGPQFIFQYYEKEERGRGNFPDRFSARQFPNYSSELNVNALLLGDSALYLCASSFSSRGQGLSTFGSGTRLTVV.